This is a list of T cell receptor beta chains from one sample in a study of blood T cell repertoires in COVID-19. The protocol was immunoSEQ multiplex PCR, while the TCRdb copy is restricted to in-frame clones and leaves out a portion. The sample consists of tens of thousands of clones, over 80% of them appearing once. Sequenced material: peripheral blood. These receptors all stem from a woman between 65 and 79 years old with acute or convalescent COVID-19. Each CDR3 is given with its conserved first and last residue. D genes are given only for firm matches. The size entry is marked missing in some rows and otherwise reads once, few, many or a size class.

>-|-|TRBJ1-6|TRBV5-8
TGTGCCAGCAGCGCGAGACTGGGCCAGGGCTCACCCCTCCACTTT
CASSARLGQGSPLHF
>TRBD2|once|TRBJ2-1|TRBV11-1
TGTGCCACCTCCCGGGGGGCCTACAATGAGCAGTTCTTC
CATSRGAYNEQFF
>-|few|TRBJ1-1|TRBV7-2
TGTGCCACCATGTTAACAGGGAACACTGAAGCTTTCTTT
CATMLTGNTEAFF
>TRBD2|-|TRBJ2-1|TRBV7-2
TGTGCCAGCAGCTCATCCACTAGCGGGGGGGGACGAAATGAGCAGTTCTTC
CASSSSTSGGGRNEQFF
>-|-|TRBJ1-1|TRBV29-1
TGCAGCGTTGACAACCAGGGGACTGAAGCTTTCTTT
CSVDNQGTEAFF
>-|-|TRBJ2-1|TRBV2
TGTGCCAGCAGTGAAACTATGTACAATGAGCAGTTCTTC
CASSETMYNEQFF
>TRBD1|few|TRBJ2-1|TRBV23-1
TGCGCCAGCAGTCAAATGGGACAGGGGGTAGAGTGGGATGAGCAGTTCTTC
CASSQMGQGVEWDEQFF
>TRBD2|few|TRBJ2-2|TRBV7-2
TGTGCCAGCAGCTTAGCACAAGCGGGAGTCCACACCGGGGAGCTGTTTTTT
CASSLAQAGVHTGELFF
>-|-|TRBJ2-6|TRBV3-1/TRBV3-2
TGTGCCAGCAGCCACAGCTCTGGGGCCAACGTCCTGACTTTC
CASSHSSGANVLTF
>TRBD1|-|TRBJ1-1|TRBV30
TGTGCCTGGAGTGAAGAGACAGGGAGTGCTGAAGCTTTCTTT
CAWSEETGSAEAFF
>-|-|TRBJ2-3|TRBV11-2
TGTGCCAGCAGTGGTAGAGGTGCTAGCACAGATACGCAGTATTTT
CASSGRGASTDTQYF
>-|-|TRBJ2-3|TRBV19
TGTGCCTCCCAGGCGGGACTTACCACAGATACGCAGTATTTT
CASQAGLTTDTQYF
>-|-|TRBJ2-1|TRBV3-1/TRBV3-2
TGTGCCAGCAGCCAAGGGAGCTCCTACAATGAGCAGTTCTTC
CASSQGSSYNEQFF
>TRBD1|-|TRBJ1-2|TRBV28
TGTGCCATCCAAAGTTCAGGGGGCTGGTATGGCTACACCTTC
CAIQSSGGWYGYTF
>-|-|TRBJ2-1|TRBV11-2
TGTGCCAGCAGCTTAGTAGCGTTCAGGGGCGATGAGCAGTTCTTC
CASSLVAFRGDEQFF
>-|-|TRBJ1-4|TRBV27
TGTGCCAGCAGTTTATGGTCCCTGGGGACTGCCTCGAATGAAAAACTGTTTTTT
CASSLWSLGTASNEKLFF
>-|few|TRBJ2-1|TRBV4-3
TGCGCCAGCAGCCAAGTATACTCCTACAATGAGCAGTTCTTC
CASSQVYSYNEQFF
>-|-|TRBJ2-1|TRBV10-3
TGTGCCATCAGTGAGCCCAGAAACAATGAGCAGTTCTTC
CAISEPRNNEQFF
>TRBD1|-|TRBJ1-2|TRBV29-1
TGCAGCGTTGATCTGGGACAGGTCCTTGGCTACACCTTC
CSVDLGQVLGYTF
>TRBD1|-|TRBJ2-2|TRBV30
TGTGCCTGGAGCACCCGAGGGACAGGGGTCACCGGGGAGCTGTTTTTT
CAWSTRGTGVTGELFF
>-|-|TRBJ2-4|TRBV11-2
TGTGCCAGCAGCTTAAATCCGGGTATGGGGCTAGCCAAAAACATTCAGTACTTC
CASSLNPGMGLAKNIQYF
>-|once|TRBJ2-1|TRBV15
TGTGCCACCAGCAGAACCCGGGACATCGTCTACAATGAGCAGTTCTTC
CATSRTRDIVYNEQFF
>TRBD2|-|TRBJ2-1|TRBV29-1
TGCAGCGTTGAAGTTGGTGGGAGGGGTTTTCGCAATGAGCAGTTCTTC
CSVEVGGRGFRNEQFF
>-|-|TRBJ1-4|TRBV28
TGTGCCAGCAGTTTTTCCAGGGCAGGGAAACTGTTTTTT
CASSFSRAGKLFF
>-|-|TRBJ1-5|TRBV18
TGTGCCAGCTCAAATGAACATAGCAATCAGCCCCAGCATTTT
CASSNEHSNQPQHF